The 23 T cell receptor beta chains below all came from one sample that was sequenced in a study of cytomegalovirus exposure and HLA in healthy donors. PCR employed 60 Vbeta and 13 Jbeta primers. Assay: immunoSEQ multiplex PCR; the TCRdb copy retains only in-frame clones and omits some. Found here are fewer than 90,000 clones, roughly 67% of them singletons; the top ten hold approximately 7.6%. The sequenced sample consisted of PBMCs. Receptors originate from a man aged 35 to 55 in good health and CMV-seropositive.

This clone was detected a few times. The chain joins TRBV9 to TRBJ1-1; 7 bases map to TRBD1. V dropped 5 bases and J dropped 0; count of bases not matched to a gene: 10. This CDR3 region has 16 residues. Germline CDR1 SGDLS, CDR2 YYNGEE. CDR3 amino acids: CASSAGTVLMNTEAFF. The DNA for the CDR3 is TGTGCCAGCAGTGCCGGGACAGTCCTAATGAACACTGAAGCTTTCTTT.

This clone has more than one count but fewer than ten. The chain couples TRBV28 to TRBJ2-7; 9 bases are shared with TRBD2. V lost 1 base to trimming and J lost 5 bases; unmatched junction nucleotides: 6. The V gene's germline CDR1 is MDHEN and CDR2 SYDVKM. The CDR3 totals 15 residues. The CDR3 sequence is CASSLYMREGHEQYF. The CDR3, as DNA: TGTGCCAGCAGTTTATACATGCGGGAGGGCCACGAGCAGTACTTC.

The rearrangement links TRBV10-2 to TRBJ1-5; D gene ambiguous. The ends were cut back, 10 bases at V and 0 bases at J, with 19 bases in the middle. Germline CDR1 and CDR2: WSHSY and SAAADI. The CDR3 is made up of 16 amino acids. CDR3 region: CATLKAGAYSNQPQHF. In DNA form, the CDR3 reads TGCGCCACCCTGAAGGCAGGTGCTTATAGCAATCAGCCCCAGCATTTT.

J is TRBJ2-3 and V is TRBV9, with D possibly being TRBD2 (6 bases). The CDR3 contains 14 residues. The germline gives CDR1 SGDLS, CDR2 YYNGEE. Deletions cut 2 bases from V and 4 bases from J, with 11 bases between. CDR3 DNA sequence: TGTGCCAGCAGCGTGGGGGGTAAGGCAGATACGCAGTATTTT. Protein product: CASSVGGKADTQYF.

The chain is built from TRBV7-2 and TRBJ2-3, with a tentative D call TRBD1 (6 bases). This CDR3 contains 14 residues. V gave up 5 bases and J gave up 14 bases, with 23 bases separating them. The germline gives CDR1 SGHTA, CDR2 FQGNSA. CDR3 loop: CASSKETGWMRRYF. CDR3 coding DNA: TGTGCCAGCAGCAAGGAGACAGGTTGGATGAGACGGTATTTT.

V usage is TRBV29-1 and J usage is TRBJ2-7, with D possibly being TRBD1 (6 bases). V was shortened by 3 bases and J by 7 bases, with 10 bases between the two germline ends. Germline-derived CDR1 and CDR2 are SQVTM and ANQGSEA. The CDR3 runs to 11 residues. CDR3 DNA: TGCAGCGTTGAGACCGGGACAGAGCAGTACTTC. Its translation: CSVETGTEQYF.

The chain carries TRBV5-4 and TRBJ1-4; D is perhaps TRBD1 (5 bases). The CDR3 length is 14 residues. V lost 2 bases to trimming and J lost 5 bases, with 10 bases between them. Germline CDR1 is SGHNT and CDR2 is YYREEE (reference sequence). In DNA, the CDR3 is TGTGCCAGCAGCTTCGGGGGGGGGAATGAAAAACTGTTTTTT. Translation: CASSFGGGNEKLFF.

This clone was observed a few times. The V call is TRBV5-1, the J call TRBJ2-5; 8 bases are a match to TRBD1. In germline, CDR1 is SGHRS, CDR2 YFSETQ. With 4 bases clipped from V and 2 bases from J, the junction kept 4 bases outside the gene matches. This CDR3 has 14 residues. The CDR3 DNA reads TGCGCCAGCAGCGCGGGACAGGTACAAGAGACCCAGTACTTC. Translated, it gives CASSAGQVQETQYF.

The chain has TRBV6-1 and TRBJ1-2; no firm D call. The CDR3 runs 13 residues. V gave up 2 bases and J gave up 4 bases, with 8 bases separating them. Germline lookup yields CDR1 MNHNS and CDR2 SASEGT. CDR3 loop: CASSESGIYGYTF. CDR3 nucleotides: TGTGCCAGCAGTGAATCGGGGATCTATGGCTACACCTTC.

This clone was recorded once. The chain carries TRBV27 and TRBJ1-1; TRBD1 might be the D (5 bases). Trimming cost V 5 bases and J 2 bases, with 12 bases left between them. The germline CDR1 and CDR2 sequences are MNHEY and SMNVEV (reference sequence). The CDR3 is 14 amino acids. CDR3 in amino acids: CASSGDSLNTEAFF. As DNA, the CDR3 is TGTGCCAGCAGTGGTGACAGTCTTAACACTGAAGCTTTCTTT.

The V and J genes are TRBV28 and TRBJ1-2, with TRBD1 as a possible D gene (6 bases). The germline V gene has CDR1 MDHEN and CDR2 SYDVKM. The germline V and J ends were trimmed by 8 bases and 0 bases, with 7 bases remaining between them. This CDR3 is built from 12 residues. CDR3 coding DNA: TGTGCCAGCTGGACAGCTAACTATGGCTACACCTTC. Amino acid sequence: CASWTANYGYTF.

The genes are TRBV18 and TRBJ1-1; D is possibly TRBD1 (5 bases). CDR3 size: 16 residues. The V gene lost 3 bases and the J gene lost 4 bases, with 18 bases spanning the gap. The germline V gene encodes CDR1 KGHSH and CDR2 LQKENI. For the CDR3, the DNA is TGTGCCAGCTCACCCCAGGGAGGGATCGATTCCACTGAAGCTTTCTTT. Translating gives CASSPQGGIDSTEAFF.

The J gene is TRBJ2-4, the V gene TRBV2, with TRBD2 matching over 7 bases. The germline V gene encodes CDR1 SNHLY and CDR2 FYNNEI. V was pared by 9 bases and J by 8 bases, with 7 bases of the junction left unmatched. The CDR3 covers 12 residues. The CDR3 sequence is CASREGPDIQYF. In DNA form, the CDR3 reads TGTGCCAGTAGGGAGGGGCCGGACATTCAGTACTTC. Full variable domain (missing parts from reference TRBV2 and TRBJ2-4): EPEVTQTPSHQVTQMGQEVILRCVPISNHLYFYWYRQILGQKVEFLVSFYNNEISEKSEIFDDQFSVERPDGSNFTLKIRSTKLEDSAMYFCASREGPDIQYFGAGTRLSVL.

J is TRBJ1-1 and V is TRBV30, with TRBD1 as a possible D gene (5 bases). V was trimmed by 5 bases and J by 8 bases, leaving 15 bases between them. The CDR3 has 12 residues. Germline-derived CDR1 and CDR2 are GTSNPN and SVGIG (reference sequence). As DNA, the CDR3 is TGTGCCTGGTCTTTAGGGGCCCGCGAAGCTTTCTTT. Translation: CAWSLGAREAFF. The entire variable domain, with the rest obtained from reference TRBV30 and TRBJ1-1, is as follows: SQTIHQWPATLVQPVGSPLSLECTVEGTSNPNLYWYRQAAGRGLQLLFYSVGIGQISSEVPQNLSASRPQDRQFILSSKKLLLSDSGFYLCAWSLGAREAFFGQGTRLTVV.

In its sample, this clone was seen a few times. V and J are TRBV5-1 and TRBJ2-3, with 11 bases that match TRBD1. V was clipped by 3 bases and J by 6 bases; unmatched bases: 9. Germline V CDR1 and CDR2: SGHRS, YFSETQ. CDR3 length: 16 amino acids. The DNA for the CDR3 is TGCGCCAGCAGCTATGGGACAGGGGGATACGGGGATACGCAGTATTTT. It is translated as CASSYGTGGYGDTQYF.

The chain uses TRBV30 and TRBJ1-2; TRBD1 is a possible D gene (6 bases). This CDR3 comprises 14 residues. CDR1 is GTSNPN and CDR2 is SVGIG in the germline V gene (reference sequence). Between the trimmed V and J ends, which lost 1 base and 5 bases, there was a span of 14 bases. CDR3: CAWSATGLGYGYTF. The CDR3 DNA sequence: TGTGCCTGGAGTGCAACAGGGCTTGGGTATGGCTACACCTTC.

The rearrangement uses TRBV6-6 and TRBJ1-5, with D unresolved. The germline V and J ends were trimmed by 0 bases and 2 bases, with 11 bases remaining between them. Per the germline V gene, CDR1 is MNHNY and CDR2 is SVGAGI (reference sequence). The length of the CDR3 is 16 residues. CDR3 nucleotide sequence: TGTGCCAGCAGTTACTCACCGGAGATTGGCAATCAGCCCCAGCATTTT. It translates to CASSYSPEIGNQPQHF.

CDR3 coding DNA: TGTGCCAGCAGCCCCTCAGGGATCTACGAGCAGTACTTC. Translation: CASSPSGIYEQYF. This rearrangement joins TRBV7-9 to TRBJ2-5; weak D call: TRBD1 (5 bases). Judging by the DNA end, TRBJ2-7 fits better; the J call may be wrong. The CDR3 runs 13 residues. Looked up from germline, CDR1 is SEHNR and CDR2 is FQNEAQ (reference sequence).

The chain is built from TRBV6-5 and TRBJ2-1; D unresolved. Looked up from germline, CDR1 is MNHEY and CDR2 is SVGAGI. V lost 6 bases to trimming and J lost 6 bases, with 15 bases between them. The CDR3 contains 14 residues. The CDR3, as DNA: TGTGCCAGCAGCTCCCCGGAGAAGTTCAATGAGCAGTTCTTC. Its translation is CASSSPEKFNEQFF.

This clone appeared a few times. The chain combines TRBV5-4 with TRBJ1-2; 8 bases line up with TRBD1. CDR1 and CDR2 (germline): SGHNT, YYREEE (reference sequence). The CDR3 is made up of 14 amino acids. The V gene end was trimmed by 0 bases and the J gene end by 8 bases; junction bases not matched to a gene: 6. The CDR3 spells CASSLGDRMGGYTF. CDR3 DNA: TGTGCCAGCAGCTTGGGGGACAGGATGGGCGGCTACACCTTC.

Notes on this clone: A far larger clone is off by one base, so a read error is likely. The CDR3, as DNA: TGTGCCAGCAGATACACAGGGACCGGGGAGCTGTTTTTT. This translates into CASRYTGTGELFF. The rearrangement links TRBV25-1 to TRBJ2-2, with D perhaps matching TRBD1 (6 bases). The V end lost 6 bases, the J end lost 5 bases, and 10 bases lay between the germline ends. CDR3 length equals 13 residues. CDR1 and CDR2 (germline): MGHDK, SYGVNS.

The genes are TRBV29-1 and TRBJ1-2; tentatively, D is TRBD1 (5 bases). The CDR3 contains 14 residues. Trimming left V 4 bases short and J 5 bases short, with 17 bases between. Per germline, CDR1 SQVTM and CDR2 ANQGSEA. The CDR3, as DNA: TGCAGCGTTGGTGCACAGGAGAATGGTTATGGCTACACCTTC. Its protein product is CSVGAQENGYGYTF.

The chain is built from TRBV6-5 and TRBJ1-1; TRBD1 matches 9 bases. CDR1 and CDR2 (germline): MNHEY, SVGAGI. The CDR3 extends over 14 amino acids. After removal of 2 bases from V and 7 bases from J, the junction contained 5 bases not matched to a gene. CDR3 region: CASSYNRGQNEAFF. The CDR3 DNA reads as TGTGCCAGCAGTTACAACAGGGGGCAAAATGAAGCTTTCTTT.